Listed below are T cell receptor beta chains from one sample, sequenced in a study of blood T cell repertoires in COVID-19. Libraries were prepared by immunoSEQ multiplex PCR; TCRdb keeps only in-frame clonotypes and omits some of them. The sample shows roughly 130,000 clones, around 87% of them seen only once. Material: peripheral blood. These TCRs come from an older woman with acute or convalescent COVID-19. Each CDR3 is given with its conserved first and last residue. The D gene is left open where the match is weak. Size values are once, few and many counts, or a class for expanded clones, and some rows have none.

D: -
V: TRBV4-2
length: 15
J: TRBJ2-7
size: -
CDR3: CASSQHYRESYEQYF
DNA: TGTGCCAGCAGCCAACACTACAGGGAGTCCTACGAGCAGTACTTC

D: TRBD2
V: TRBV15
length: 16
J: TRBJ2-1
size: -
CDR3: CATSRDLLAGYNEQFF
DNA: TGTGCCACCAGCAGAGATTTACTAGCGGGGTACAATGAGCAGTTCTTC

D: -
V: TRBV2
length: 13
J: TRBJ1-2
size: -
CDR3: CASSVLRDYGYTF
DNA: TGTGCCAGCAGTGTGCTGCGGGACTATGGCTACACCTTC

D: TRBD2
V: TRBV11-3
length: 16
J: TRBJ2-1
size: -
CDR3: CASSAAGTSGNNEQFF
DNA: TGTGCCAGCAGCGCAGCCGGGACTAGCGGGAACAATGAGCAGTTCTTC

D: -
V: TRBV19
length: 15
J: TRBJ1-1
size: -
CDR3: CASSIEGFMNTEAFF
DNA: TGTGCCAGTAGTATAGAGGGCTTTATGAACACTGAAGCTTTCTTT

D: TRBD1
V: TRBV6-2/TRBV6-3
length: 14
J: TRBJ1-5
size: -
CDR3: CASSSTGGGQPQHF
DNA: TGTGCCAGCAGTTCGACAGGGGGAGGTCAGCCCCAGCATTTT

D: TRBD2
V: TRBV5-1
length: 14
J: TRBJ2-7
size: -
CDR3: CATRTSGGSYEQYF
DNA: TGCGCCACCAGAACTAGCGGAGGCTCCTACGAGCAGTACTTC

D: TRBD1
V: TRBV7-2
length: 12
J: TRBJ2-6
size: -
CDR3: CASSTYRGILTF
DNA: TGTGCCAGCAGCACCTACAGGGGGATCCTGACTTTC

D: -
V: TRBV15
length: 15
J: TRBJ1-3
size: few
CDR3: CATRGTVDSGNTIYF
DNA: TGTGCCACCCGGGGGACGGTGGACTCTGGAAACACCATATATTTT

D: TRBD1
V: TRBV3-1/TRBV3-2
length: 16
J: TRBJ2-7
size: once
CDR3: CASSQEQGQGAYEQYF
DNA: TGTGCCAGCAGCCAAGAGCAGGGACAGGGTGCTTACGAGCAGTACTTC

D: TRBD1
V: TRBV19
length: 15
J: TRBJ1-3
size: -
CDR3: CASTSDRGLLGTIYF
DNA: TGTGCCAGTACGTCGGACAGGGGTCTCTTGGGCACCATATATTTT

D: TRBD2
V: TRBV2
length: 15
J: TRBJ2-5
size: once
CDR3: CASSEPSGSGRTQYF
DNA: TGTGCCAGCAGTGAGCCTAGCGGGAGTGGTAGGACCCAGTACTTC

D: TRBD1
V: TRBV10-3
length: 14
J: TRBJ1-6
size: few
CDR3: CAISRDRDNSPLHF
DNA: TGTGCCATCAGCAGGGACAGGGACAATTCACCCCTCCACTTT

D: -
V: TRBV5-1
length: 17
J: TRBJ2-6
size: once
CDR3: CASSLADRFSGANVLTF
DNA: TGCGCCAGCAGCTTGGCCGACAGGTTCTCTGGGGCCAACGTCCTGACTTTC

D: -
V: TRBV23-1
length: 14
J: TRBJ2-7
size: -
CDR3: CASSQSNRENEQYF
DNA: TGCGCCAGCAGTCAATCTAACAGGGAGAACGAGCAGTACTTC

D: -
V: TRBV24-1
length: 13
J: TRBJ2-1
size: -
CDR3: CATSDFLGNEQFF
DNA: TGTGCCACCAGTGATTTTCTAGGCAATGAGCAGTTCTTC